Below, 9 T cell receptor beta chains from the same sample are listed, as sequenced in a study of radiation and T cells in renal cell carcinoma. Stated time point: baseline pretreatment blood. Treatment given: 15 Gy SBRT to primary tumor, nephrectomy 4 weeks later. Profiling relied on immunoSEQ multiplex PCR, and the TCRdb table lists in-frame clones only, not all of them. The sample consists of some 150,000 clones, about 88% of them appearing once. Sequencing used blood, obtained from a patient whose treatment included radiotherapy and nephrectomy. These TCRs come from a woman between 45 and 60 years old with renal cell carcinoma.

The chain is built from TRBV14 and TRBJ2-5, with D possibly matching TRBD1 (6 bases). CDR3 length: 14 residues. Looked up from germline, CDR1 is SGHDN and CDR2 is FVKESK. The V end lost 2 bases, the J end lost 6 bases, and 13 bases lay between the germline ends. CDR3 residues: CASSQIDRPKTQYF. DNA of the CDR3: TGTGCCAGCAGCCAAATAGACAGGCCCAAGACCCAGTACTTC. Looking up the rest from reference TRBV14 and TRBJ2-5 gives the full variable domain: EAGVTQFPSHSVIEKGQTVTLRCDPISGHDNLYWYRRVMGKEIKFLLHFVKESKQDESGMPNNRFLAERTGGTYSTLKVQPAELEDSGVYFCASSQIDRPKTQYFGPGTRLLVL.

The chain recombines TRBV7-2 with TRBJ2-5; 10 bases match TRBD1. CDR3 length: 14 residues. Germline-derived CDR1 and CDR2 are SGHTA and FQGNSA. V lost 4 bases to trimming and J lost 5 bases; unmatched junction nucleotides: 4. The CDR3 nucleotides are TGTGCCAGCAGCTCTGACAGGGGGCTTGAGACCCAGTACTTC. Translated: CASSSDRGLETQYF.

The rearrangement joins TRBV20-1 to TRBJ1-6; possible D gene TRBD1, 5 bases. The CDR3 is 11 residues long. Trimming took off 5 bases at V and 7 bases at J, with 6 bases between the two ends. Per the germline V gene, CDR1 is DFQATT and CDR2 is SNEGSKA (reference sequence). Here the CDR3 reads CSAGGNSPLHF. CDR3 nucleotide sequence: TGCAGTGCTGGGGGGAATTCACCCCTCCACTTT.

This clone has just a few counts. The V and J genes are TRBV5-6 and TRBJ2-3; D gene uncertain. CDR3 length: 14 residues. CDR1 is SGHDT and CDR2 is YYEEEE in the germline V gene. Deletions cut 2 bases from V and 1 base from J, with 8 bases between. CDR3 coding DNA: TGTGCCAGCAGCTTAGGAACTCGCACAGATACGCAGTATTTT. It specifies CASSLGTRTDTQYF. Based on the CDR3 plus reference TRBV5-6 and TRBJ2-3, the full variable domain is DAGVTQSPTHLIKTRGQQVTLRCSPKSGHDTVSWYQQALGQGPQFIFQYYEEEERQRGNFPDRFSGHQFPNYSSELNVNALLLGDSALYLCASSLGTRTDTQYFGPGTRLTVL.

The rearrangement joins TRBV6-1 to TRBJ1-2; D is unresolved. The germline CDR1 and CDR2 sequences are MNHNS and SASEGT. This CDR3 has 13 amino acids. The V end was cut by 3 bases, the J end by 8 bases, with 13 bases between. CDR3 in amino acids: CASSELNTSGYTF. The CDR3 DNA sequence: TGTGCCAGCAGTGAGTTGAACACCTCCGGCTACACCTTC.

This rearrangement joins TRBV15 to TRBJ2-5, with 8 bases identical to TRBD2. Looked up from germline, CDR1 is LNHNV and CDR2 is YYDKDF (reference sequence). Trimming removed 0 bases from V and 6 bases from J; junction bases left unmatched: 6. This CDR3 comprises 15 residues. CDR3 nucleotides: TGTGCCACCAGCAGAGATATCAGCGGGGGTAAGACCCAGTACTTC. Protein product: CATSRDISGGKTQYF.

This clone was recorded only once. The chain recombines TRBV4-1 with TRBJ1-4; weak D call: TRBD1 (6 bases). Germline-derived CDR1 and CDR2 are MGHRA and YSYEKL. The CDR3 consists of 13 residues. The V end was cut by 3 bases, the J end by 8 bases, with 10 bases between. Written as DNA, the CDR3 is TGCGCCAGCAGCCAGGGGGCCTTAGAAAAACTGTTTTTT. It is translated as CASSQGALEKLFF.

In its sample, this clone was seen a few times. The V gene is TRBV5-1, the J gene TRBJ1-1; tentatively, D is TRBD1 (5 bases). The CDR3 loop spans 15 amino acids. Trimming pared 3 bases from V and 4 bases from J, leaving 16 bases between. Germline CDR1 is SGHRS and CDR2 is YFSETQ. CDR3 sequence: CASSSPSGGTTEAFF. CDR3 DNA: TGCGCCAGCAGCTCTCCATCCGGGGGGACCACTGAAGCTTTCTTT.

V usage is TRBV7-9 and J usage is TRBJ1-2; unclear D gene. CDR1 SEHNR and CDR2 FQNEAQ come from the germline V gene (reference sequence). With 5 bases removed from V and 4 bases from J, the gap between germline ends came to 11 bases. The CDR3 has 13 residues. CDR3 region: CASSPRALYGYTF. CDR3 DNA: TGTGCCAGCAGCCCAAGGGCCCTCTATGGCTACACCTTC. The full variable domain, its missing parts supplied by reference TRBV7-9 and TRBJ1-2, is DTGVSQNPRHKITKRGQNVTFRCDPISEHNRLYWYRQTLGQGPEFLTYFQNEAQLEKSRLLSDRFSAERPKGSFSTLEIQRTEQGDSAMYLCASSPRALYGYTFGSGTRLTVV.